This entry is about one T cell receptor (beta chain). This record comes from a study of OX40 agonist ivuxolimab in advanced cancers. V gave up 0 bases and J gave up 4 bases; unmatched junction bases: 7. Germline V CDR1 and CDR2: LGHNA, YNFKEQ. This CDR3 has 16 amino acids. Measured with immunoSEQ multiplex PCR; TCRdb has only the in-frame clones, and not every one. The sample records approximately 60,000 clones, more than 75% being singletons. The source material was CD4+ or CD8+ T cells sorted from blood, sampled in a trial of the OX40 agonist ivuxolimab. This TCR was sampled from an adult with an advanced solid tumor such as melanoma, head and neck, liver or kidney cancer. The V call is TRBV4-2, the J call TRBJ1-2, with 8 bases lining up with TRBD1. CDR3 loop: CASSQDLGTGAYGYTF. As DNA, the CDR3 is TGTGCCAGCAGCCAAGATCTTGGGACAGGCGCCTATGGCTACACCTTC.